The 15 T cell receptor beta chains reported below all come from one sample, sequenced in a study of T cell responses to AZD1222 COVID-19 vaccine. Produced via immunoSEQ multiplex PCR; TCRdb's table is partial and in-frame only. The table has about 42,000 clones, about nine tenths seen once; the top ten hold 20% to 25%. This material consisted of peripheral blood, taken 28 days after the second AZD1222 dose. These TCRs come from an adult who received the AZD1222 COVID-19 vaccine.

CDR3 amino acids: CASSLGTGGRDEQFF. The CDR3 bases are TGTGCCAGCAGCTTAGGGACAGGGGGCCGCGATGAGCAGTTCTTC. The chain carries TRBV7-2 and TRBJ2-1, with TRBD1 matching 11 bases. Germline V CDR1 and CDR2: SGHTA, FQGNSA. Trimming removed 1 base from V and 8 bases from J; junction bases left unmatched: 4. The CDR3 has 15 amino acids.

The chain combines TRBV28 with TRBJ1-5; TRBD1 agrees at 7 bases. Germline loops: CDR1 MDHEN, CDR2 SYDVKM. The V and J ends lost 5 bases and 0 bases, in that order; junction bases with no gene match: 7. The CDR3 loop spans 16 amino acids. For the CDR3, the DNA is TGTGCCAGCAGTACCCCGGACAGGCCTAGCAATCAGCCCCAGCATTTT. Residues: CASSTPDRPSNQPQHF.

The rearrangement uses TRBV10-3 and TRBJ1-4, with no clear D. The ends were cut back, 0 bases at V and 8 bases at J, with 13 bases in the middle. This CDR3 spans 15 amino acids. Germline CDR1 and CDR2: ENHRY and SYGVKD. The CDR3 loop is CAISESIGVGEKLFF. The CDR3 coding sequence is TGTGCCATCAGTGAGTCGATTGGGGTGGGAGAAAAACTGTTTTTT.

The chain uses TRBV3-1 (or the pseudogene TRBV3-2) and TRBJ2-7, with unresolved D. Germline CDR1 and CDR2: LGHDT and YNNKEL (reference sequence). With 0 bases removed from V and 4 bases from J, the gap between germline ends came to 10 bases. This CDR3 is built from 14 residues. The CDR3 is CASSQDAHLYEQYF. The CDR3 DNA follows: TGTGCCAGCAGCCAAGATGCCCATCTATACGAGCAGTACTTC.

The CDR3 sequence is CASSSGTPPYEQYF. DNA for the CDR3: TGTGCCAGCAGCTCCGGGACACCACCCTACGAGCAGTACTTC. V and J are TRBV11-3 and TRBJ2-7, with D possibly TRBD1 on 6 matching bases. There are 14 residues in the CDR3. Germline V gives CDR1 SGHNT, CDR2 YENEEA. Trimming took off 4 bases at V and 2 bases at J, with 12 bases between the two ends.

The chain couples TRBV3-1 (or the pseudogene TRBV3-2) to TRBJ2-7; D is unclear. The V end was cut by 4 bases, the J end by 4 bases, with 11 bases between. The germline CDR1 and CDR2 sequences are LGHDT and YNNKEL (reference sequence). The CDR3 contains 13 residues. The CDR3 bases are TGTGCCAGCAGCCCCGAACCACCTTACGAGCAGTACTTC. Protein product: CASSPEPPYEQYF.

This chain links TRBV6-5 with TRBJ2-7; the D is unclear. The V end lost 5 bases, the J end lost 2 bases, and 7 bases lay between the germline ends. The CDR3 runs 12 residues. The V gene's germline CDR1 is MNHEY and CDR2 SVGAGI. For the CDR3, the DNA is TGTGCCAGCAGTCAAACAACCTACGAGCAGTACTTC. It yields the protein CASSQTTYEQYF.

In its sample, this clone was seen a few times. This sequence joins TRBV25-1 and TRBJ1-1; tentative D call: TRBD1 (5 bases). CDR1 MGHDK and CDR2 SYGVNS come from the germline V gene. This CDR3 comprises 11 residues. Between the trimmed V and J ends, which lost 4 bases and 11 bases, there was a span of 11 bases. CDR3 sequence reads: CASSAGWGAFF. The CDR3 DNA is TGTGCCAGCAGTGCCGGGTGGGGGGCTTTCTTT.

A few counts support this clone. The CDR3 loop is CASSNRGDVSPLHF. Written as DNA, the CDR3 is TGTGCCAGCAGTAACAGGGGTGATGTTTCACCCCTCCACTTT. The genes are TRBV5-8 and TRBJ1-6; 7 bases line up with TRBD1. Germline V gene sequence: CDR1 SGHTS, CDR2 YDEGEE. The trim removed 5 bases at V and 9 bases at J, leaving 8 bases unmatched. The CDR3 runs to 14 residues.

This chain joins TRBV2 and TRBJ1-2, with no clear D. This CDR3 spans 14 amino acids. V was clipped by 7 bases and J by 0 bases, with 12 bases between them. Looked up from germline, CDR1 is SNHLY and CDR2 is FYNNEI. Here the CDR3 DNA reads TGTGCCAGCAAAGATGGAAACTCTAACTATGGCTACACCTTC. It specifies CASKDGNSNYGYTF.

The chain combines TRBV6-6 with TRBJ1-1; D call uncertain. The ends were cut back, 5 bases at V and 6 bases at J, with 13 bases in the middle. Germline V gives CDR1 MNHNY, CDR2 SVGAGI (reference sequence). There are 13 residues in the CDR3. CDR3 coding DNA: TGTGCCAGCAGTCGAGGGAAGGAGGCTGAAGCTTTCTTT. Translated, it gives CASSRGKEAEAFF.

This chain connects TRBV10-2 to TRBJ1-5; D is uncertain. V was shortened by 7 bases and J by 0 bases, with 10 bases between the two germline ends. CDR3 size: 14 residues. In germline, CDR1 is WSHSY, CDR2 SAAADI. CDR3 in amino acids: CASTQTASNQPQHF. The DNA for the CDR3 is TGCGCCAGCACCCAGACCGCTAGCAATCAGCCCCAGCATTTT.

The genes are TRBV2 and TRBJ2-6, with 7 bases matching TRBD1. V trimming: 6 bases; J trimming: 0 bases; junction bases outside the gene matches: 17. CDR3 length equals 20 residues. Germline V gene lookup returns CDR1 SNHLY and CDR2 FYNNEI. The CDR3 DNA is TGTGCCAGCAGACAAAGAACAGGGGATTCCACCCTCTCTGGGGCCAACGTCCTGACTTTC. Encoded protein: CASRQRTGDSTLSGANVLTF.

The chain has TRBV7-9 and TRBJ2-7; D may be TRBD1 (6 bases). From germline, CDR1 is SEHNR and CDR2 FQNEAQ (reference sequence). Trimming shortened V by 5 bases and J by 3 bases, and 17 bases separated the two germline ends. The CDR3 loop spans 15 amino acids. For the CDR3, the DNA is TGTGCCAGCAGCCTCAATGGGGCAGGGGTCTACGAGCAGTACTTC. Translation gives CASSLNGAGVYEQYF.

This clone was detected once. The chain uses TRBV9 and TRBJ2-7; 16 bases align to TRBD2. The germline V gene has CDR1 SGDLS and CDR2 YYNGEE. The ends lost 4 bases at V and 4 bases at J; junction bases unmatched: 11. The CDR3 spans 18 residues. The CDR3 DNA is TGTGCCAGCAGCACGGGACTAGCGGGAGGGCCCTCGATTTACGAGCAGTACTTC. It encodes CASSTGLAGGPSIYEQYF.